This T cell receptor beta chain was retrieved from a study of blood T cells in healthy people across ages. Study-level results: Both naive CD4+ cell counts and diversity were greater in long-lived donors than in aged donors.

There are 17 residues in the CDR3. J lost 0 bases, V lost 5 bases, and 10 bases had no gene match. Notes on this clonotype: Its antigen is not known.

Primed by a sample-barcoded 5' primer and a J-beta primer mix, a second PCR proceeded for about 6 to 12 cycles. TCRdb reanalysed the 5' RACE reads using MiXCR and keeps one entry per CDR3 protein. The table lists 750,000 to 850,000 distinct CDR3 sequences, around 25% of them singletons. These data were also reused for a study on T cells of mothers and their children.

This sequence was found in a boy aged 5-17 years in good health. The sample was blood. The genes are TRBV12-3 or TRBV12-4 and TRBJ1-3, with 7 bases aligning to TRBD1. The CDR3 is CASSGLGTASSGNTIYF. CDR3 in DNA: TGTGCCAGCAGTGGACTGGGGACAGCGAGCTCTGGAAACACCATATATTTT.